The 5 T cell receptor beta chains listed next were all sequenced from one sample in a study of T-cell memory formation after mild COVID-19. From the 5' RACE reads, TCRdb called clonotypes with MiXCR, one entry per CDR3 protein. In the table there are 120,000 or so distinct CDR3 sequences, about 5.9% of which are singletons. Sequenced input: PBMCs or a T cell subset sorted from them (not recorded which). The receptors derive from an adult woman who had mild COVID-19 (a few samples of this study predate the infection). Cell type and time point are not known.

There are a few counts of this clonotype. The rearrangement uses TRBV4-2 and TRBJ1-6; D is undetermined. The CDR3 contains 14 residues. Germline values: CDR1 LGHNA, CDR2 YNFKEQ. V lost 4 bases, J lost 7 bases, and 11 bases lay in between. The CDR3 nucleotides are TGTGCCAGCAGCCTGGGAGTTGGCAATTCACCCCTCCACTTT. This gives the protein CASSLGVGNSPLHF.

Here the CDR3 reads CATSDGGNYGYTF. The CDR3, as DNA: TGTGCCACCAGTGACGGGGGAAACTATGGCTACACCTTC. V is TRBV24-1 and J is TRBJ1-2; tentative D call: TRBD1 (5 bases). V was shortened by 4 bases and J by 2 bases, with 7 bases between the two germline ends. Per germline, CDR1 KGHDR and CDR2 SFDVKD. The CDR3 totals 13 residues.

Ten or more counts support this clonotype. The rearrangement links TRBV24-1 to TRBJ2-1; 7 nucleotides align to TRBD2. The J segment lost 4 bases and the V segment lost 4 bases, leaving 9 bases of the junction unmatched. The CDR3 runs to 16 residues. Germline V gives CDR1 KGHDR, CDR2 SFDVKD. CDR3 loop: CATSDQGTSVYNEQFF. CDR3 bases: TGTGCCACCAGTGACCAAGGCACTAGCGTTTACAATGAGCAGTTCTTC.

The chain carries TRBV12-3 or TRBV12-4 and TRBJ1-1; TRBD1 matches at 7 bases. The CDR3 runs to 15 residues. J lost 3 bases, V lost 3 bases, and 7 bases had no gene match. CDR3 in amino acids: CASSFRRTGDTEAFF. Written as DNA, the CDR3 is TGTGCCAGCAGTTTCAGAAGGACAGGTGACACTGAAGCTTTCTTT.

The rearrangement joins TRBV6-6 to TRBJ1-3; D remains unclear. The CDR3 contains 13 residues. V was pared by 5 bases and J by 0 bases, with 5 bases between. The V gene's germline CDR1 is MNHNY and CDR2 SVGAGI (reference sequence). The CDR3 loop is CASSAGSGNTIYF. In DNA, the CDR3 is TGTGCCAGCAGTGCTGGCTCTGGAAACACCATATATTTT.